Reported below is one T cell receptor (beta chain). Only in-frame clones appear in the TCRdb table, and some are missing; sequencing was by immunoSEQ multiplex PCR. The table has some 350,000 clones, around 91% seen once; the top ten hold under 3.5%. Germline CDR1 is SGHTA and CDR2 is FQGNSA. J lost 6 bases, V lost 1 base, and 6 bases had no gene match. This CDR3 is 14 amino acids long. The source of the sample is a study of blood T cell repertoires in COVID-19. The overall study: Researchers got acute and convalescent COVID-19 samples from the United States, Italy and Spain. T cells, B-cell-depleted T cells, or PBMCs supplied cDNA or gDNA.

Material for sequencing was peripheral blood. This clonotype was obtained from a woman younger than 30 who had recovered from COVID-19. The rearrangement joins TRBV7-2 to TRBJ2-7, with TRBD2 matching 7 bases. The CDR3 sequence: CASSLGGLGSEQYV. The CDR3 coding sequence is TGTGCCAGCAGCTTAGGCGGACTAGGTTCCGAGCAGTACGTC.